This TCR beta chain emerged from a study of T cell responses to AZD1222 COVID-19 vaccine (dated by TCRdb to the early 2020s). Regarding the complete study: AZD1222 recipients with second doses at about 4 weeks or about 12 weeks were pooled, because spike-specific TCR depth and breadth did not differ between schedules. TCR sequencing was performed for over 230 trial participants, of whom around 200 were given two doses of AZD1222 and some 25 were given two doses of MenACWY control vaccine. Trial participants were enrolled by age into 18-55, 56-69 and 70-plus year subgroups, with around 150, 28 and 57 TCR-sequenced participants respectively.

The paper's findings and limits, for the study overall: Only six AZD1222 recipients were SARS-CoV-2 seropositive at baseline, limiting conclusions about previously exposed vaccinees. Reportedly, close to half of the unique spike-specific TCRs recognized epitopes lying outside the regions that are mutated in the B.1.351 and B.1.1.7 variants. The 56-69-year group was small, and its depth increase did not reach significance, likely because of low power. The vaccine-associated CD4 TCRs covered the entire spike protein, and the dominant responses fell in regions 160-218 and 743-854. Because no day 14 peak-response samples were available, repertoires were characterized only after the peak T cell response. Most participants were white British and females outnumbered males, and the authors suggested that clonal diversity may have been underestimated. A significant rise in spike-specific TCR breadth and depth was observed after two AZD1222 doses relative to day 0 and relative to MenACWY recipients.

Regarding this clone: Its antigen is still unknown. Base-call qualities are not available, and no considerably larger clone is one nucleotide away.

The CDR3 covers 17 residues, taking in both the cysteine and the phenylalanine. The only DNA kept is the CDR3, 51 bases in frame from the first base. Taken from the germline V gene, the CDR1 and CDR2 loops are MDHEN and SYDVKM. V is reduced by 2 bases and J by 3 bases, leaving a spacing of 19 bases between them. The CDR3 regions of human TCRbeta chains were subjected to immunosequencing. Per the authors' processing: Repertoire TCRs were checked for matches against a reference library of SARS-CoV-2-specific TCRs that had been generated using the MIRA antigen-specificity platform. Breadth was defined as the fraction of unique TCRs that were SARS-CoV-2-associated. Depth was defined as the fraction of total T cells that were SARS-CoV-2-associated. Each spike-specific TCR was assigned to its reactive spike region and to a CD4 or CD8 class using the MIRA data. Log10-transformed breadth and depth values were compared by one-way ANOVA with Sidak's multiple comparisons tests. What TCRdb holds here is the immuneACCESS table cut down to in-frame rearrangements. Part of the clones is not present; checked against another copy, under half of the missing clones reflect an unresolved V gene, and the others are unexplained. V and J calls and clone size are as listed in that table; D and trimming were resolved from the DNA. The sample profile shows 95,000 to 130,000 clones; more than 85% of them were found once. The ten largest make up approximately 3.1% of the sample.

The intended sense of this specimen's time point label: baseline before first vaccination. Vaccinee samples were obtained from the UK trials COV001 and COV002, which included a single-blind randomized controlled phase 2/3 trial of AZD1222 (ChAdOx1 nCoV-19) in healthy adults. Trial participant PBMC samples were collected at day 0 and day 28 after the second dose for TCRbeta chain sequencing. The chain is assembled from TRBV28 and TRBJ2-5; tentative D gene TRBD2, with 7 bases matching. The sample in question was peripheral blood, obtained on day 0 of AZD1222 vaccination. The source of this sequence is an adult in good health. DNA sequence: TGTGCCAGCAGTTTAATTGGGGGGAGGGGGTTAGAAGAGACCCAGTACTTC. This translates into CASSLIGGRGLEETQYF.